One and the same sample provided the 26 T cell receptor beta chains below, sequenced in a study of cytomegalovirus exposure and HLA in healthy donors. The PCR employed 60 Vbeta primers together with 13 Jbeta primers. Repertoires were generated with immunoSEQ multiplex PCR, while TCRdb's copy carries only in-frame clones and drops some. This table has some 150,000 clones, 76% appearing once. Sequencing was done on a sample of PBMCs. Receptors were obtained from a female donor in good health and CMV-seropositive.

This rearrangement joins TRBV5-4 to TRBJ2-3, with 7 nucleotides matching TRBD1. The CDR3 sequence is 15 residues long. CDR1 and CDR2 (germline): SGHNT, YYREEE (reference sequence). The ends lost 4 bases at V and 2 bases at J; junction bases unmatched: 7. The CDR3 region has the DNA TGTGCCAGCAGCCCAACAGGGGCCTACACAGATACGCAGTATTTT. It encodes CASSPTGAYTDTQYF.

This clone was seen just once. This rearrangement joins TRBV6-5 to TRBJ1-5; perhaps TRBD1 as D (5 bases). Trimming left V 5 bases short and J 0 bases short, with 11 bases between. CDR1 and CDR2 from the germline V gene are MNHEY and SVGAGI. The CDR3 totals 15 residues. CDR3 nucleotide sequence: TGTGCCAGCAGTCGAACAGGAGATAGCAATCAGCCCCAGCATTTT. Its protein product is CASSRTGDSNQPQHF.

This clone was picked up one time. The V gene is TRBV18, the J gene TRBJ2-5; D call uncertain. Per the germline V gene, CDR1 is KGHSH and CDR2 is LQKENI. This CDR3 has 14 residues. Deletions cut 2 bases from V and 0 bases from J, with 7 bases between. Written as DNA, the CDR3 is TGTGCCAGCTCACCAGAGTCGTACCAAGAGACCCAGTACTTC. This encodes CASSPESYQETQYF.

The chain uses TRBV5-1 and TRBJ2-4; the match to TRBD2 covers 8 bases. Trimming cost V 4 bases and J 9 bases; bases outside gene matches: 12. The CDR3 has 15 amino acids. The germline CDR1 and CDR2 sequences are SGHRS and YFSETQ. In DNA form, the CDR3 reads TGCGCCAGCAGCAGACCGGGGGGGCTTGGGGCCATTCAGTACTTC. This translates into CASSRPGGLGAIQYF. The whole variable domain, filled in from reference TRBV5-1 and TRBJ2-4, reads KAGVTQTPRYLIKTRGQQVTLSCSPISGHRSVSWYQQTPGQGLQFLFEYFSETQRNKGNFPGRFSGRQFSNSRSEMNVSTLELGDSALYLCASSRPGGLGAIQYFGAGTRLSVL.

This clone was counted only a few times. At the DNA level, this CDR3 is encoded by other sequences in the same sample as well. The V call is TRBV5-1, the J call TRBJ2-6, with a weak D call TRBD2 (5 bases). The germline gives CDR1 SGHRS, CDR2 YFSETQ. The CDR3 is 16 residues long. V shed 4 bases and J shed 0 bases, with 11 bases lying between them. The CDR3 here is CASSEGLSSGANVLTF. The CDR3 coding sequence is TGCGCCAGCAGCGAAGGACTCAGCTCTGGGGCCAACGTCCTGACTTTC.

This chain links TRBV5-1 with TRBJ2-2; 11 bases map to TRBD2. With V trimmed by 2 bases and J by 6 bases, 9 bases remained unmatched. Germline lookup yields CDR1 SGHRS and CDR2 YFSETQ. The CDR3 contains 17 residues. Written as DNA, the CDR3 is TGCGCCAGCAGCTTCACTAGCGGGGGTGGCGGCGCCGGGGAGCTGTTTTTT. It codes for CASSFTSGGGGAGELFF.

This clone was picked up one time. The V call is TRBV20-1, the J call TRBJ1-6; TRBD1 might be the D (6 bases). Trimming removed 2 bases at V and 15 bases at J, with 11 bases between. The CDR3 consists of 11 residues. Per the germline V gene, CDR1 is DFQATT and CDR2 is SNEGSKA (reference sequence). CDR3 bases: TGCAGTGCTAGATCGGGACACATCCTCCACTTT. It specifies CSARSGHILHF.

This sequence joins TRBV6-5 and TRBJ2-3; 7 nucleotides match TRBD2. Per the germline V gene, CDR1 is MNHEY and CDR2 is SVGAGI. The CDR3 runs 13 residues. J lost 1 base, V lost 6 bases, and 1 base had no gene match. The DNA for the CDR3 is TGTGCCAGCAGCCGGGGGGGCACAGATACGCAGTATTTT. Amino acid sequence: CASSRGGTDTQYF.

On this clone itself: The junction and the germline gene differ at one end; a read error may be behind it. The chain has TRBV7-9 and TRBJ1-4, with D unclear. The CDR3 contains 12 residues. Germline V gives CDR1 SEHNR, CDR2 FQNEAQ (reference sequence). The DNA for the CDR3 is TGTTCCAGCAGACGGGAAGAGGAAAAACTGTTTTTT. Translating gives CSSRREEEKLFF. Full variable domain (remainder filled in from reference TRBV7-9 and TRBJ1-4): DTGVSQNPRHKITKRGQNVTFRCDPISEHNRLYWYRQTLGQGPEFLTYFQNEAQLEKSRLLSDRFSAERPKGSFSTLEIQRTEQGDSAMYLCSSRREEEKLFFGSGTQLSVL.

This rearrangement joins TRBV5-1 to TRBJ2-2, with D perhaps matching TRBD2 (7 bases). The CDR3 spans 13 residues. Germline V gene lookup returns CDR1 SGHRS and CDR2 YFSETQ. V lost 1 base and J lost 9, with 10 bases in between. CDR3 loop: CASSLRGARELFF. DNA of the CDR3: TGCGCCAGCAGCTTGCGGGGGGCCCGGGAGCTGTTTTTT.

The rearrangement joins TRBV12-5 to TRBJ2-5, with 7 bases matching TRBD2. This CDR3 contains 15 residues. Germline CDR1 and CDR2: LGHNT and FRNRAP. With V trimmed by 2 bases and J by 5 bases, 8 bases remained unmatched. CDR3 in DNA: TGTGCTAGTGGTTTGTCCGGGACTACCTTCGAGACCCAGTACTTC. Translating gives CASGLSGTTFETQYF. The full variable domain, with the rest looked up from reference TRBV12-5 and TRBJ2-5, is DARVTQTPRHKVTEMGQEVTMRCQPILGHNTVFWYRQTMMQGLELLAYFRNRAPLDDSGMPKDRFSAEMPDATLATLKIQPSEPRDSAVYFCASGLSGTTFETQYFGPGTRLLVL.

The chain links TRBV19 to TRBJ1-2; 9 nucleotides align to TRBD1. The junction had 12 bases not matched to a gene; V was cut back by 6 bases and J by 7 bases. The CDR3 is made up of 15 amino acids. Germline assignment: CDR1 LNHDA and CDR2 SQIVND (reference sequence). The CDR3 loop is CASSPRGTGGRGYTF. CDR3 DNA sequence: TGTGCCAGTAGCCCAAGAGGTACAGGGGGCCGTGGCTACACCTTC.

J is TRBJ1-2 and V is TRBV5-1, with TRBD1 matching over 11 bases. V dropped 4 bases and J dropped 6; count of bases not matched to a gene: 8. This CDR3 contains 15 residues. Germline assignment: CDR1 SGHRS and CDR2 YFSETQ. The CDR3 DNA is TGCGCCAGCAGCCACGGGGACAGGGGGGTAGATGGCTACACCTTC. This encodes CASSHGDRGVDGYTF.

The table lists this clone with a few counts. The rearrangement joins TRBV19 to TRBJ1-2; 8 bases align to TRBD1. CDR3 length equals 15 residues. The germline V gene has CDR1 LNHDA and CDR2 SQIVND (reference sequence). With 9 bases clipped from V and 5 bases from J, the junction kept 14 bases outside the gene matches. CDR3 amino acids: CASGRTGTPLYGYTF. CDR3 DNA sequence: TGTGCCAGCGGACGGACAGGGACCCCACTTTATGGCTACACCTTC. The full variable domain, rest sourced from reference TRBV19 and TRBJ1-2, is DGGITQSPKYLFRKEGQNVTLSCEQNLNHDAMYWYRQDPGQGLRLIYYSQIVNDFQKGDIAEGYSVSREKKESFPLTVTSAQKNPTAFYLCASGRTGTPLYGYTFGSGTRLTVV.

This clone has only a few counts. This chain connects TRBV19 to TRBJ2-1, with no clear D. Between the trimmed V and J ends, which lost 1 base and 8 bases, there was a span of 9 bases. There are 13 residues in the CDR3. Germline V CDR1 and CDR2: LNHDA, SQIVND (reference sequence). The CDR3 DNA reads as TGTGCCAGTAGTATAGGTTTCAGCGATGAGCAGTTCTTC. Its translation is CASSIGFSDEQFF.

The chain has TRBV5-1 and TRBJ2-1; the match to TRBD2 covers 8 bases. This CDR3 has 12 amino acids. CDR1 SGHRS and CDR2 YFSETQ come from the germline V gene. V dropped 4 bases and J dropped 7; count of bases not matched to a gene: 1. Written as DNA, the CDR3 is TGCGCCAGCAGCACTAGCGGTAATGAGCAGTTCTTC. As protein: CASSTSGNEQFF. Filled out from reference TRBV5-1 and TRBJ2-1, the complete variable domain reads KAGVTQTPRYLIKTRGQQVTLSCSPISGHRSVSWYQQTPGQGLQFLFEYFSETQRNKGNFPGRFSGRQFSNSRSEMNVSTLELGDSALYLCASSTSGNEQFFGPGTRLTVL.

This chain uses TRBV6-5 with TRBJ1-2; TRBD1 aligns across 11 bases. Germline-derived CDR1 and CDR2 are MNHEY and SVGAGI. The ends lost 5 bases at V and 5 bases at J; junction bases unmatched: 7. This CDR3 contains 15 residues. Here the CDR3 reads CASSQPGQGGYGYTF. DNA of the CDR3: TGTGCCAGCAGTCAACCGGGACAGGGGGGTTATGGCTACACCTTC.

CDR3: CASSYAGDSNQPQHF. The DNA for the CDR3 is TGTGCCAGCAGTTACGCCGGGGATAGCAATCAGCCCCAGCATTTT. The V gene is TRBV6-5, the J gene TRBJ1-5, with no clear D. Germline V lookup: CDR1 MNHEY, CDR2 SVGAGI. V was clipped by 2 bases and J by 0 bases, with 8 bases between them. This CDR3 region has 15 residues.

V is TRBV10-3 and J is TRBJ2-7; TRBD2 aligns across 11 bases. The J segment lost 3 bases and the V segment lost 6 bases, leaving 7 bases of the junction unmatched. Germline-derived CDR1 and CDR2 are ENHRY and SYGVKD. There are 15 residues in the CDR3. In nucleotides, the CDR3 is TGTGCCATCAGCGAAACTAGCGGGAGCGTCTACGAGCAGTACTTC. It translates to CAISETSGSVYEQYF.

The chain couples TRBV5-1 to TRBJ2-2, with unresolved D. CDR1 and CDR2 (germline): SGHRS, YFSETQ. This CDR3 region has 14 residues. Between the trimmed V and J ends, which lost 0 bases and 3 bases, there was a span of 6 bases. Written as DNA, the CDR3 is TGCGCCAGCAGCTTGGAACAATACACCGGGGAGCTGTTTTTT. Protein: CASSLEQYTGELFF.

The rearrangement links TRBV5-1 to TRBJ1-6; D is possibly TRBD1 (5 bases). The CDR3 consists of 14 residues. With 3 bases removed from V and 8 bases from J, the gap between germline ends came to 12 bases. Germline CDR1 and CDR2: SGHRS and YFSETQ. CDR3 loop: CASSWGGRDSPLHF. The CDR3 DNA follows: TGCGCCAGCAGCTGGGGGGGGAGGGATTCACCCCTCCACTTT.

The rearrangement joins TRBV5-4 to TRBJ2-1; maybe TRBD2 (6 bases). Germline lookup yields CDR1 SGHNT and CDR2 YYREEE (reference sequence). The V and J ends lost 0 bases and 8 bases respectively, with 15 bases between them. This CDR3 is 15 amino acids long. The CDR3 DNA sequence: TGTGCCAGCAGCTTGGGCGCCCTAGCGCAGGATGAGCAGTTCTTC. This translates into CASSLGALAQDEQFF.

The chain links TRBV27 to TRBJ2-7; TRBD1 matches at 10 bases. The CDR3 runs to 14 residues. Germline-derived CDR1 and CDR2 are MNHEY and SMNVEV (reference sequence). The junction had 6 bases not matched to a gene; V was cut back by 3 bases and J by 7 bases. This chain's CDR3 is CASSLGQGMGEQYF. CDR3 in DNA: TGTGCCAGCAGTTTGGGACAGGGGATGGGGGAGCAGTACTTC.

The chain carries TRBV6-1 and TRBJ1-1; no definite D call. The germline CDR1 and CDR2 sequences are MNHNS and SASEGT. V was clipped by 6 bases and J by 9 bases, with 11 bases between them. This CDR3 has 11 residues. CDR3 in amino acids: CASSGGRKAFF. The CDR3 nucleotides are TGTGCCAGCAGCGGCGGGAGAAAAGCTTTCTTT.

The chain joins TRBV5-5 to TRBJ1-5, with D maybe TRBD1 (6 bases). The CDR3 runs 14 residues. Germline CDR1 and CDR2: SGHKS and YYEKEE (reference sequence). Trimming stripped 0 bases from V and 7 bases from J, with 11 bases between. CDR3 sequence: CASSLGRGGQPQHF. The CDR3 nucleotides are TGTGCCAGCAGCTTGGGTAGGGGGGGACAGCCCCAGCATTTT.

This clone was recorded only once. V usage is TRBV10-3 and J usage is TRBJ2-7; TRBD2 might be the D (5 bases). The ends were cut back, 0 bases at V and 7 bases at J, with 7 bases in the middle. Germline V gene data show CDR1 as ENHRY and CDR2 as SYGVKD. The CDR3 loop spans 12 amino acids. CDR3 amino acids: CAISESRDEQYF. In DNA form, the CDR3 reads TGTGCCATCAGTGAGTCGAGGGATGAGCAGTACTTC.